The rows below give T cell receptor beta chains drawn from one sample of a study of early T cells in non-severe SARS-CoV-2 infection. One entry per CDR3 protein, called by TCRdb with MiXCR from the 5' RACE reads. Counted here are 80,000 to 95,000 distinct CDR3 sequences, 16% occurring once; the ten biggest clones make up approximately 5.1%. Sequenced here: whole blood, sampled at baseline. All receptors come from an adult who was a healthcare worker with PCR-confirmed SARS-CoV-2 infection or an uninfected control (not recorded which). Each CDR3 is given with its conserved first and last residue. D genes are given only for firm matches. Clone size is shown for a subset of rows, as once, few, many or a class of expanded clone.

D	J	V	size	CDR3	DNA
NA	TRBJ2-1	TRBV28	NA	CASSLRGNNYNEQFF	TGTGCCAGCAGTTTACGCGGGAACAACTACAATGAGCAGTTCTTC
NA	TRBJ2-1	TRBV7-9	few	CASSFEQGIFINEQFF	TGTGCCAGCAGCTTCGAACAGGGTATATTTATCAATGAGCAGTTCTTC
TRBD2	TRBJ2-3	TRBV28	NA	CASSRAGGTDTQYF	TGTGCCAGCAGCCGGGCCGGGGGGACAGATACGCAGTATTTT
NA	TRBJ2-6	TRBV20-1	NA	CSARQAAGANVLTF	TGCAGTGCTAGACAGGCGGCTGGGGCCAACGTCCTGACTTTC
TRBD2	TRBJ2-1	TRBV3-1	NA	CASRLAGDKYEQFF	TGTGCCAGCAGGCTAGCGGGAGATAAGTATGAGCAGTTCTTC
TRBD2	TRBJ2-7	TRBV5-1	NA	CASSLLADYEQYF	TGCGCCAGCAGCTTACTAGCGGACTACGAGCAGTACTTC
NA	TRBJ2-3	TRBV10-2	NA	CASGETGLHTDTQYF	TGCGCCAGCGGAGAGACAGGCCTCCACACAGATACGCAGTATTTT
TRBD1	TRBJ2-5	TRBV5-1	few	CASSPLGTALETQYF	TGCGCCAGCAGCCCCCTAGGGACAGCCCTAGAGACCCAGTACTTC
TRBD2	TRBJ2-5	TRBV10-3	few	CAISTSGQETQYF	TGTGCCATCAGTACTAGCGGCCAAGAGACCCAGTACTTC
TRBD1	TRBJ2-4	TRBV19	few	CASSISTGGNIQYF	TGTGCCAGTAGTATTTCGACAGGGGGAAACATTCAGTACTTC
NA	TRBJ2-3	TRBV28	NA	CASSPIGTGLSDTQYF	TGTGCCAGCAGTCCCATCGGAACGGGTCTATCAGATACGCAGTATTTT
NA	TRBJ2-7	TRBV28	NA	CASSPPQGLYEQYF	TGTGCCAGCAGTCCCCCTCAGGGGCTGTACGAGCAGTACTTC
NA	TRBJ2-7	TRBV20-1	few	CSASRADYEQYF	TGCAGTGCTAGTAGGGCGGACTACGAGCAGTACTTC
NA	TRBJ2-1	TRBV7-9	few	CASSITGRGNEQFF	TGTGCCAGCAGCATTACAGGGAGGGGTAATGAGCAGTTCTTC
NA	TRBJ1-3	TRBV6-6	many	CASSRGPAGNTIYF	TGTGCCAGCAGTCGGGGGCCGGCTGGAAACACCATATATTTT
NA	TRBJ2-7	TRBV7-2	NA	CASSLVFSRGHTEQYF	TGTGCCAGCAGCTTAGTGTTTTCAAGGGGACACACCGAGCAGTACTTC
TRBD1	TRBJ1-1	TRBV5-8	NA	CASSFPTGAEAFF	TGTGCCAGCAGCTTCCCAACAGGGGCTGAAGCTTTCTTT
NA	TRBJ2-1	TRBV12-3/TRBV12-4	NA	CASSSLLGGSNEQFF	TGTGCCAGCAGTTCCCTCTTGGGGGGAAGCAATGAGCAGTTCTTC
NA	TRBJ2-7	TRBV12-3/TRBV12-4	NA	CASAGRGPPEQYF	TGTGCCAGCGCCGGTCGCGGACCCCCCGAGCAGTACTTC
NA	TRBJ2-7	TRBV11-2	NA	CASSLSPSDRGQYF	TGTGCCAGCAGCTTAAGTCCGTCGGACCGGGGGCAGTACTTC
TRBD2	TRBJ2-7	TRBV4-2	NA	CASSQETSGSPYEQYF	TGTGCCAGCAGCCAAGAGACTAGCGGGAGCCCCTACGAGCAGTACTTC
NA	TRBJ2-1	TRBV12-3/TRBV12-4	NA	CASRQADEQFF	TGTGCCAGCAGACAGGCGGATGAGCAGTTCTTC
TRBD1	TRBJ2-7	TRBV9	NA	CASSVTGTGIYEQHF	TGTGCCAGCAGCGTAACCGGGACAGGGATCTACGAGCAGCACTTC
TRBD2	TRBJ2-7	TRBV28	few	CASSPNPGLAGNEQYF	TGTGCCAGCAGCCCAAATCCGGGACTAGCGGGTAACGAGCAGTACTTC
NA	TRBJ2-5	TRBV27	NA	CASSLPGSETQYF	TGTGCCAGCAGTTTACCAGGGTCGGAGACCCAGTACTTC
TRBD1	TRBJ1-6	TRBV9	NA	CASSGRDRDSPLHF	TGTGCCAGCAGCGGGCGGGACAGGGATTCACCCCTCCACTTT
NA	TRBJ2-1	TRBV6-1	NA	CASSETSDRFGNEQFF	TGTGCCAGCAGTGAAACAAGCGACAGGTTTGGAAATGAGCAGTTCTTC
NA	TRBJ1-2	TRBV6-5	NA	CASSNLDNYGYTF	TGTGCCAGCAGTAACTTAGACAACTATGGCTACACCTTC
NA	TRBJ2-1	TRBV20-1	few	CSAPRLGGSYNEQFF	TGCAGTGCTCCCCGACTAGGTGGGTCCTACAATGAGCAGTTCTTC
NA	TRBJ2-7	TRBV27	many	CASSAQTGSYGQYF	TGTGCCAGCAGTGCCCAAACAGGTTCCTACGGGCAGTACTTC
TRBD2	TRBJ2-1	TRBV3-1	few	CASSQVRLAGGHEQFF	TGTGCCAGCAGCCAGGTCCGACTAGCGGGAGGGCATGAGCAGTTCTTC
NA	TRBJ2-3	TRBV5-1	few	CASSVPGADTQYF	TGCGCCAGCAGCGTACCGGGCGCAGATACGCAGTATTTT
TRBD1	TRBJ1-5	TRBV27	medium-sized	CASSLSAGQGSNQPQHF	TGTGCCAGCAGTTTATCGGCGGGACAGGGAAGCAATCAGCCCCAGCATTTT
TRBD1	TRBJ1-5	TRBV12-3/TRBV12-4	NA	CASRPTGGGGDNQPQHF	TGTGCCAGCAGACCTACAGGGGGCGGGGGCGACAATCAGCCCCAGCATTTT
TRBD2	TRBJ2-1	TRBV11-2	few	CASSLVGRGSYNEQFF	TGTGCCAGCAGCTTAGTCGGGAGGGGCTCCTACAATGAGCAGTTCTTC
TRBD2	TRBJ2-1	TRBV5-1	NA	CASSPGLAGAERDNEQFF	TGCGCCAGCAGCCCAGGACTAGCGGGAGCAGAGCGCGACAATGAGCAGTTCTTC
NA	TRBJ2-7	TRBV11-2	NA	CASSPPDANYEQYF	TGTGCCAGCAGCCCACCGGACGCCAACTACGAGCAGTACTTC
NA	TRBJ2-3	TRBV20-1	NA	CSARPPGRVTDTQYF	TGCAGTGCCCGCCCCCCCGGCAGGGTAACAGATACGCAGTATTTT
NA	TRBJ1-1	TRBV11-1	NA	CASSLKRVNTEAFF	TGTGCCAGCAGCTTAAAGAGGGTGAACACTGAAGCTTTCTTT
NA	TRBJ2-2	TRBV29-1	NA	CSVEDLGSGGTGEPFF	TGCAGCGTTGAAGATTTAGGCAGTGGCGGGACCGGGGAGCCGTTTTTT
NA	TRBJ2-5	TRBV2	NA	CASSVGTQYF	TGTGCCAGCAGTGTGGGGACCCAGTACTTC
NA	TRBJ1-1	TRBV28	NA	CASRPYTGREAFF	TGTGCCAGCAGACCCTACACTGGGCGGGAAGCTTTCTTT
NA	TRBJ1-2	TRBV14	few	CASSQDSSYTF	TGTGCCAGCAGTCAGGACAGCAGCTACACCTTC
TRBD1	TRBJ1-2	TRBV2	few	CASKAGQTYGYTF	TGTGCCAGCAAGGCGGGACAGACCTATGGCTACACCTTC
NA	TRBJ1-2	TRBV28	many	CASSLGSANYGYTF	TGTGCCAGCAGTTTGGGTTCAGCTAACTATGGCTACACCTTC
TRBD1	TRBJ2-3	TRBV7-9	many	CASSVRGRVDTQYF	TGTGCCAGCAGCGTCAGGGGGCGCGTGGATACGCAGTATTTT
TRBD1	TRBJ2-7	TRBV20-1	few	CSAEGQGLYEQYF	TGCAGTGCAGAAGGACAGGGGCTGTACGAGCAGTACTTC
TRBD1	TRBJ2-3	TRBV5-4	NA	CASSPDRGTDTQYF	TGTGCCAGCAGCCCGGACAGGGGCACAGATACGCAGTATTTT
NA	TRBJ2-7	TRBV11-2	NA	CASSLDYALLYEQYF	TGTGCCAGCAGTTTAGACTACGCCCTCCTCTACGAGCAGTACTTC
NA	TRBJ2-2	TRBV4-1	few	CASSQQTAGELFF	TGCGCCAGCAGCCAACAGACAGCCGGGGAGCTGTTTTTT
NA	TRBJ2-1	TRBV7-9	few	CASSLETLKSPEQFF	TGTGCCAGCAGCTTAGAGACACTAAAGTCGCCTGAGCAGTTCTTC
NA	TRBJ2-1	TRBV6-1	many	CASSENNEQFF	TGTGCCAGCAGTGAAAACAATGAGCAGTTCTTC
TRBD1	TRBJ1-3	TRBV4-1	few	CASSQDRYYSRQGGNTIYF	TGCGCCAGCAGCCAAGACAGATACTACTCCAGACAGGGAGGAAACACCATATATTTT
TRBD1	TRBJ2-7	TRBV5-5	few	CASSALTGGLSYEQYF	TGTGCCAGCAGCGCGCTGACAGGGGGCCTCTCCTACGAGCAGTACTTC
TRBD1	TRBJ2-5	TRBV20-1	NA	CSAGTGGSRETQYF	TGCAGTGCTGGCACAGGGGGCAGTCGAGAGACCCAGTACTTC